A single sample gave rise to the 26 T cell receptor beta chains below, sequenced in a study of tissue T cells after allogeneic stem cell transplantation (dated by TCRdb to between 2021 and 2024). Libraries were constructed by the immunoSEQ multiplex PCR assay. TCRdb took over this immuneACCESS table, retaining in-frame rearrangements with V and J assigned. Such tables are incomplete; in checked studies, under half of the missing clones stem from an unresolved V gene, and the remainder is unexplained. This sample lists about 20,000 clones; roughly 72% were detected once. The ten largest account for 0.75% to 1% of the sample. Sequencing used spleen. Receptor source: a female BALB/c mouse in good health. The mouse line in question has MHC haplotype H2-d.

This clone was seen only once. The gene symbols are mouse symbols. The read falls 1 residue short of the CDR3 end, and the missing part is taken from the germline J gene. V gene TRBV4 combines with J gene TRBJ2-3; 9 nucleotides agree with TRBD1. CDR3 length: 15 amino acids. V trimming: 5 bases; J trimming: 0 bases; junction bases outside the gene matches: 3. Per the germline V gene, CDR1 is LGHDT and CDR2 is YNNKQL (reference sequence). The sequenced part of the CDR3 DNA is TGTGCCAGCAGCATGACAGGGGGGAGTGCAGAAACGCTGTAT. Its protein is CASSMTGGSAETLY. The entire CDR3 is CASSMTGGSAETLYF.

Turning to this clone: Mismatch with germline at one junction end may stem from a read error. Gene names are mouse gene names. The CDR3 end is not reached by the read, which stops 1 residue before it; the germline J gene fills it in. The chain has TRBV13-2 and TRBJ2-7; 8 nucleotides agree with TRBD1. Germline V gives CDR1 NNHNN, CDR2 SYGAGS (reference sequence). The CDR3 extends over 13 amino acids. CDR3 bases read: TGTGCCAGCAGTGAGCAGACAGGGGATGAACAGTAC. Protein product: CASSEQTGDEQY. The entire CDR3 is CASSEQTGDEQYF.

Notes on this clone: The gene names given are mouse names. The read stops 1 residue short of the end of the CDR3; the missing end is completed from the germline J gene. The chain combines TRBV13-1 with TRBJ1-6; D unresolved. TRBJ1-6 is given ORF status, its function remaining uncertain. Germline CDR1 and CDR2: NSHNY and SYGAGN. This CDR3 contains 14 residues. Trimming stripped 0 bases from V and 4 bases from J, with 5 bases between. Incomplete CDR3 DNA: TGTGCCAGCAGTGATGGGCAATATAATTCGCCCCTCTAC. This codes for CASSDGQYNSPLY. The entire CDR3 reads CASSDGQYNSPLYF.

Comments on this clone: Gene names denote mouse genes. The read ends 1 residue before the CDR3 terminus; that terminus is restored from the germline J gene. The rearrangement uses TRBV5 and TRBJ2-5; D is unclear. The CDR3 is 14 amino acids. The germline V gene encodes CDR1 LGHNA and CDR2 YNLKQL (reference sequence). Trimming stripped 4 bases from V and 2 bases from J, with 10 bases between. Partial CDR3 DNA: TGTGCCAGCAGCCCAAGCGGTTTCCAAGACACCCAGTAC. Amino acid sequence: CASSPSGFQDTQY. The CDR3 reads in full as CASSPSGFQDTQYF.

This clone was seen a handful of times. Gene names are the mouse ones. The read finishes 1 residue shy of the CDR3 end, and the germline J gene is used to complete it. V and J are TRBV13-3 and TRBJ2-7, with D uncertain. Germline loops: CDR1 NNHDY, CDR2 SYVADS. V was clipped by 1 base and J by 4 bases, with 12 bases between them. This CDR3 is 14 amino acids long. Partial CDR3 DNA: TGTGCCAGCAGTGATTATCGGCAGGAGTATGAACAGTAC. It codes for CASSDYRQEYEQY. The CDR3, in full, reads CASSDYRQEYEQYF.

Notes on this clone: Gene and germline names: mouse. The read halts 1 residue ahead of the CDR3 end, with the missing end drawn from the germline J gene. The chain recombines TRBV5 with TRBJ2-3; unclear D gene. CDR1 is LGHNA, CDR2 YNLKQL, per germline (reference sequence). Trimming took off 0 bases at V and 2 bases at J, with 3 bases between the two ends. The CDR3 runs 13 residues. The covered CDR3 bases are TGTGCCAGCAGCCAAGAGAATGCAGAAACGCTGTAT. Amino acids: CASSQENAETLY. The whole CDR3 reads CASSQENAETLYF.

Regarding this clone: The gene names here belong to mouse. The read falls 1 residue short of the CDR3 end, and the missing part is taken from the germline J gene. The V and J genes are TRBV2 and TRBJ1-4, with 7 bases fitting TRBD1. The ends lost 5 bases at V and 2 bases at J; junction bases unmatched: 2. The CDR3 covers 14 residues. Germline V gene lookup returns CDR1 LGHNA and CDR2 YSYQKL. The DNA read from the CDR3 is TGTGCCAGCAGCAGGGACAGATCCAACGAAAGATTATTT. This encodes CASSRDRSNERLF. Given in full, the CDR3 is CASSRDRSNERLFF.

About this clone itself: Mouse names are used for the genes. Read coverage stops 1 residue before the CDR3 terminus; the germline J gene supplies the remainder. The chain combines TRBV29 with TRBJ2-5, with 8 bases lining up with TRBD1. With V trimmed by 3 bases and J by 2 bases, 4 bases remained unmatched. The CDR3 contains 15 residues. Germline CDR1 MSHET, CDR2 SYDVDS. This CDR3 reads CASSFPTGAQDTQYF. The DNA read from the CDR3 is TGTGCTAGCAGTTTCCCGACAGGGGCCCAAGACACCCAGTAC.

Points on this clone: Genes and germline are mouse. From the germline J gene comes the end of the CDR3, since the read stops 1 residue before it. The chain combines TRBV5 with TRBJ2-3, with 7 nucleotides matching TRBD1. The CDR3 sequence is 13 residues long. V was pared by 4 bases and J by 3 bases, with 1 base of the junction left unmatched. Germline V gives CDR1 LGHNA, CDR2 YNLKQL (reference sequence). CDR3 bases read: TGTGCCAGCAGCCGGACAGGAGCAGAAACGCTGTAT. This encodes CASSRTGAETLY. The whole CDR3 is CASSRTGAETLYF.

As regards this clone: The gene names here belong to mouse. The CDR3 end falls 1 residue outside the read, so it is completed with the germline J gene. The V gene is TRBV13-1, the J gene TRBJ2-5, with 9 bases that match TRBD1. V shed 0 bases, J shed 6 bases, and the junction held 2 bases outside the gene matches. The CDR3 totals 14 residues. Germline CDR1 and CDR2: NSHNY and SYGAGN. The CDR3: CASSDAGTGDTQYF. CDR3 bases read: TGTGCCAGCAGTGATGCGGGGACAGGGGACACCCAGTAC.

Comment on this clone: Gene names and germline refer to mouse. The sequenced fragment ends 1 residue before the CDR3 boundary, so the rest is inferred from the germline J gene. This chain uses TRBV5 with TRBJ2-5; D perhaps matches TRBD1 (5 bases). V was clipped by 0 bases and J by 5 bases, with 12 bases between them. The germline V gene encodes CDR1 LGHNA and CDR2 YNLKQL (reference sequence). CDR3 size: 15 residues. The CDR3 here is CASSQDSQGGDTQYF. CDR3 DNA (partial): TGTGCCAGCAGCCAAGATAGCCAGGGTGGAGACACCCAGTAC.

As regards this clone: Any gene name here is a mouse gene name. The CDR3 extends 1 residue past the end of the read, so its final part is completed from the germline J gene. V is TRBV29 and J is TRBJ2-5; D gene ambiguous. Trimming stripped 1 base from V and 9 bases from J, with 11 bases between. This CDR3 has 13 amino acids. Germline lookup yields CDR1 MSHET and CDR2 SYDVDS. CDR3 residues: CASSLFLQRTQYF. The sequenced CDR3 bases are TGTGCTAGCAGTTTATTCCTTCAACGGACCCAGTAC.

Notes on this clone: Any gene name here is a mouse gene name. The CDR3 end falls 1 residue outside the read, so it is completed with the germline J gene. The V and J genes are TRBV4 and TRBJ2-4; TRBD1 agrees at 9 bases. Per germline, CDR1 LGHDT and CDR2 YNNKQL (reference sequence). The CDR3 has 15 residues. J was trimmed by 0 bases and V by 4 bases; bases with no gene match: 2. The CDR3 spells CASSSTGGSQNTLYF. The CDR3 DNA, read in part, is TGTGCCAGCAGCTCGACAGGGGGGAGTCAAAACACCTTGTAC.

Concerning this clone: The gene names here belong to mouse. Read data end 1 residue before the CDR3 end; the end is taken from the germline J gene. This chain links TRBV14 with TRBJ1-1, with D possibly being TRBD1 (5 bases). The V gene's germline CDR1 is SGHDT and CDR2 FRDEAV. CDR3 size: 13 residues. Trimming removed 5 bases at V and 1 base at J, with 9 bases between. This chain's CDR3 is CASSPDINTEVFF. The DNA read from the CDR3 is TGTGCCAGCAGCCCGGACATAAACACAGAAGTCTTC.

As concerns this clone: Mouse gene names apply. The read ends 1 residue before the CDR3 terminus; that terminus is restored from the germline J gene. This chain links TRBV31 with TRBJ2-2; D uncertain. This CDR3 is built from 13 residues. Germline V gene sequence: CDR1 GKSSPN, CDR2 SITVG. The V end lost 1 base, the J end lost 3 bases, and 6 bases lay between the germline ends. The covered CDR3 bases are TGTGCCTGGAGTCCTTTGGACACCGGGCAGCTCTAC. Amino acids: CAWSPLDTGQLY. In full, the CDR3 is CAWSPLDTGQLYF.

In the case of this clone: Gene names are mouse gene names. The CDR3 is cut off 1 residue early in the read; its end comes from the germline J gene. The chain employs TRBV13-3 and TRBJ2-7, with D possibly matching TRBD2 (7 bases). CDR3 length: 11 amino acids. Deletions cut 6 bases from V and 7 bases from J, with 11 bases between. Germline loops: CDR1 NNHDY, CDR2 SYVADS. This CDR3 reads CASKGGREQYF. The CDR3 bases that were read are TGTGCCAGCAAGGGGGGGAGGGAACAGTAC.

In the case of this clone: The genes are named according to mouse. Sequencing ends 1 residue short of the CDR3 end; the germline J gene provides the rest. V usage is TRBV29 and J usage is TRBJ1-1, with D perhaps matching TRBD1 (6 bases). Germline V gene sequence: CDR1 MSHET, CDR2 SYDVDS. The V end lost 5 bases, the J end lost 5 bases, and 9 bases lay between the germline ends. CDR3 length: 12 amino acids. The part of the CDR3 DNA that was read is TGTGCTAGCAGTGCCGGGACAACAGAAGTCTTC. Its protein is CASSAGTTEVF. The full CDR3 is CASSAGTTEVFF.

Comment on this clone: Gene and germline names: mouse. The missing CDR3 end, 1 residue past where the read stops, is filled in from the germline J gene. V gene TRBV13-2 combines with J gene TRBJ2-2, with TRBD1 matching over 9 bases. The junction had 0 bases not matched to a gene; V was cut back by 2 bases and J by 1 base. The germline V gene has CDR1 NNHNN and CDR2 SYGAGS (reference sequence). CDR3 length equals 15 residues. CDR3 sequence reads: CASGEDRGNTGQLYF. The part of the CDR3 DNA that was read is TGTGCCAGCGGTGAGGACAGGGGAAACACCGGGCAGCTCTAC.

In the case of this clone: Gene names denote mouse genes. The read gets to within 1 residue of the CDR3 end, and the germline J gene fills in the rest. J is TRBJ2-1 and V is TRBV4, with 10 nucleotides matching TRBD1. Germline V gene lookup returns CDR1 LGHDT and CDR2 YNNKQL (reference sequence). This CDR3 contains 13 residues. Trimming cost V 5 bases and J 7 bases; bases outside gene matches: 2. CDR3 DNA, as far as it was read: TGTGCCAGCAGCATGGGACAGGGGGCTGAGCAGTTC. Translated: CASSMGQGAEQF. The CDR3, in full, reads CASSMGQGAEQFF. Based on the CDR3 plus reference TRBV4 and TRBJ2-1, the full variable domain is ETAVFQTPNYHVTQVGNEVSFNCKQTLGHDTMYWYKQDSKKLLKIMFSYNNKQLIVNETVPRRFSPQSSDKAHLNLRIKSVEPEDSAVYLCASSMGQGAEQFFGPGTRLTVL.

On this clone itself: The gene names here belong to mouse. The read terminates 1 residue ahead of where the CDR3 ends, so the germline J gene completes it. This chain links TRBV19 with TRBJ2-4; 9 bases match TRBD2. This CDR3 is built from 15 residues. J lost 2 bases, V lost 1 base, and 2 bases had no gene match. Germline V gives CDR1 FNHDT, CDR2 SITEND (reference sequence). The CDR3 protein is CASSIYWGDQNTLYF. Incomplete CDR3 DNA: TGTGCCAGCAGTATATACTGGGGGGATCAAAACACCTTGTAC.

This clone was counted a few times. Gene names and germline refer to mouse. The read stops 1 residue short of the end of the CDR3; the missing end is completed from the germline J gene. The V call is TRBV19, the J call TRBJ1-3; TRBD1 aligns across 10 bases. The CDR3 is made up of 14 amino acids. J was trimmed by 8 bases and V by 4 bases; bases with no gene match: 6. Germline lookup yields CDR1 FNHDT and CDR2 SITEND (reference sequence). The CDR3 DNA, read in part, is TGTGCCAGCAGTTCCCGGACAGGGGGATATACGCTCTAT. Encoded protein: CASSSRTGGYTLY. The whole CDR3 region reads CASSSRTGGYTLYF.

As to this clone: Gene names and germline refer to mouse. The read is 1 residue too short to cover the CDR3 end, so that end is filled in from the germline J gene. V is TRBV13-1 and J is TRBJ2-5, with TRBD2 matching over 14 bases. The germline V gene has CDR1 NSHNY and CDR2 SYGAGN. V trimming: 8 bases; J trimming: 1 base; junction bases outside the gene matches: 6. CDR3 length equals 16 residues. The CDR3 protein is CARPGLGGPHQDTQYF. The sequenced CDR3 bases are TGTGCCAGACCGGGACTGGGGGGGCCTCACCAAGACACCCAGTAC.

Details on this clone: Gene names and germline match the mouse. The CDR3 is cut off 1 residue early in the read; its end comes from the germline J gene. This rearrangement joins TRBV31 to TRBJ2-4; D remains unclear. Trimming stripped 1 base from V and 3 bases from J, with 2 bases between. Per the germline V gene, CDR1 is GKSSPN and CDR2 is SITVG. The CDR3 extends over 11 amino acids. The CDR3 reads CAWSPQNTLYF. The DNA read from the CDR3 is TGTGCCTGGAGTCCACAAAACACCTTGTAC.

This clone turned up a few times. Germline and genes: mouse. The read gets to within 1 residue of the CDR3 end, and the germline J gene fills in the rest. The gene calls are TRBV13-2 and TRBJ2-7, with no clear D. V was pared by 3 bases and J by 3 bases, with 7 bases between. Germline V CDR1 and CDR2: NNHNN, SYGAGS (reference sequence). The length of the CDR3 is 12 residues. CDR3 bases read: TGTGCCAGCGGTGTCCGGGACTATGAACAGTAC. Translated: CASGVRDYEQY. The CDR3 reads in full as CASGVRDYEQYF.

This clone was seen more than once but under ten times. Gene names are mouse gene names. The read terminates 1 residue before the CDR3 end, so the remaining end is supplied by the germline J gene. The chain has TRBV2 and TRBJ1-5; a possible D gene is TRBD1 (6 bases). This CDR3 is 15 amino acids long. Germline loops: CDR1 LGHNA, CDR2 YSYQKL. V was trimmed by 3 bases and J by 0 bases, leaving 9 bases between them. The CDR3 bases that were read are TGTGCCAGCAGCCAGGGACAATATAACAACCAGGCTCCGCTT. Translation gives CASSQGQYNNQAPL. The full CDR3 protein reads CASSQGQYNNQAPLF.

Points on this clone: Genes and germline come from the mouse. The CDR3 DNA, read in part, is TGTGCCAGCAGCCAAGACCCAGTCTATGCTGAGCAGTTC. Encoded protein: CASSQDPVYAEQF. The whole CDR3 region reads CASSQDPVYAEQFF. J is TRBJ2-1 and V is TRBV5; D is uncertain. The CDR3 end is not reached by the read, which stops 1 residue before it; the germline J gene fills it in. V lost 0 bases to trimming and J lost 3 bases, with 6 bases between them. The CDR3 totals 14 residues. In germline, CDR1 is LGHNA, CDR2 YNLKQL (reference sequence).